Below are 29 T cell receptor beta chains sequenced from a single sample in a study of shared clonotypes between healthy human individuals. Clones were read by immunoSEQ multiplex PCR, and TCRdb kept only the in-frame ones, dropping some. Found here are fewer than 350,000 clones, around 87% of them singletons; the top ten hold about a sixth. The specimen was memory CD8+ T cells sorted from blood. Subset specified: CD45RO+ cells pooled with CCR7-negative TemRA cells. The receptors here all came from a man between 18 and 29 years old in good health.

The V and J genes are TRBV13 and TRBJ2-2; TRBD1 or TRBD2 may be the D gene (5 bases each). This CDR3 has 17 amino acids. Germline values: CDR1 PRHDT, CDR2 FYEKMQ (reference sequence). Trimming removed 5 bases from V and 4 bases from J, with 20 bases in between. The chain's CDR3 is CASSPRGDQGGTGELFF. CDR3 nucleotide sequence: TGTGCCAGCAGCCCCCGTGGGGACCAAGGCGGCACCGGGGAGCTGTTTTTT.

Only one count was recorded for this clone. The chain is built from TRBV2 and TRBJ1-5; the D is unclear. Germline CDR1 is SNHLY and CDR2 is FYNNEI. The CDR3 runs 15 residues. The V gene lost 3 bases and the J gene lost 4 bases, with 13 bases spanning the gap. CDR3 in amino acids: CASSDHRDENQPQHF. CDR3 DNA sequence: TGTGCCAGCAGTGACCACCGGGATGAAAATCAGCCCCAGCATTTT.

This rearrangement joins TRBV27 to TRBJ2-1; D may be TRBD2 (6 bases). The CDR3 is 16 amino acids. The V gene's germline CDR1 is MNHEY and CDR2 SMNVEV (reference sequence). The germline V and J ends were trimmed by 6 bases and 8 bases, with 23 bases remaining between them. CDR3 residues: CASSLLLAPRIDEQFF. CDR3 sequence (DNA): TGTGCCAGCAGCCTACTGCTAGCGCCCCGCATCGATGAGCAGTTCTTC.

The chain joins TRBV4-1 to TRBJ2-7, with D possibly being TRBD1 (6 bases). Germline CDR1 reads MGHRA; CDR2 reads YSYEKL. Trimming cost V 3 bases and J 1 base, with 19 bases left between them. There are 17 residues in the CDR3. The CDR3: CASSQLQALTGSYEQYF. The DNA for the CDR3 is TGCGCCAGCAGCCAGCTCCAGGCCTTAACAGGGTCCTACGAGCAGTACTTC.

The chain employs TRBV2 and TRBJ2-2; D gene ambiguous. V shed 7 bases and J shed 1 base, with 10 bases lying between them. The germline CDR1 and CDR2 sequences are SNHLY and FYNNEI. The length of the CDR3 is 14 residues. The CDR3 coding sequence is TGTGCCAGCAATGCAAACAGGAACACCGGGGAGCTGTTTTTT. It translates to CASNANRNTGELFF. The entire variable domain, with the rest obtained from reference TRBV2 and TRBJ2-2, is as follows: EPEVTQTPSHQVTQMGQEVILRCVPISNHLYFYWYRQILGQKVEFLVSFYNNEISEKSEIFDDQFSVERPDGSNFTLKIRSTKLEDSAMYFCASNANRNTGELFFGEGSRLTVL.

To note about this clone: At the DNA level, this CDR3 is encoded by other sequences in the same sample as well. The rearrangement uses TRBV9 and TRBJ2-7; no reliable D call. Trimming cost V 0 bases and J 0 bases, with 7 bases left between them. The CDR3 is 14 residues long. Germline V gives CDR1 SGDLS, CDR2 YYNGEE. CDR3 nucleotides: TGTGCCAGCAGCGTAGGAGGCAGCTCCTACGAGCAGTACTTC. It codes for CASSVGGSSYEQYF.

The chain carries TRBV19 and TRBJ2-7; the D gene is possibly TRBD1 (6 bases). Germline CDR1 LNHDA, CDR2 SQIVND (reference sequence). Trimming stripped 5 bases from V and 3 bases from J, with 11 bases between. This CDR3 has 13 amino acids. The CDR3 region has the DNA TGTGCCAGTAGTGCCAGGACAGACTACGAGCAGTACTTC. Protein sequence: CASSARTDYEQYF.

V is TRBV7-3 and J is TRBJ2-2, with TRBD1 matching 7 bases. V was clipped by 3 bases and J by 5 bases; unmatched bases: 12. CDR1 and CDR2 (germline): SGHTA, FQGTGA. The CDR3 is 17 residues long. The CDR3 DNA follows: TGTGCCAGCAGCTTTTTGACAGGGTGGGAGTGGACCGGGGAGCTGTTTTTT. Its translation is CASSFLTGWEWTGELFF.

Here the CDR3 reads CASSTGTGPYEQYF. Written as DNA, the CDR3 is TGTGCCAGCAGTACCGGGACAGGGCCCTACGAGCAGTACTTC. The chain carries TRBV6-5 and TRBJ2-7; the match to TRBD1 covers 9 bases. Germline CDR1 MNHEY, CDR2 SVGAGI. This CDR3 has 14 amino acids. V lost 5 bases, J lost 2 bases, and 4 bases stayed unmatched.

This clone occurred a few times. Other DNA sequences from this sample encode an identical CDR3 as well. The chain carries TRBV27 and TRBJ1-5; 7 bases map to TRBD1. Germline CDR1 MNHEY, CDR2 SMNVEV (reference sequence). After removal of 6 bases from V and 3 bases from J, the junction contained 5 bases not matched to a gene. The CDR3 loop spans 14 amino acids. As DNA, the CDR3 is TGTGCCAGCAGCCTTCAGGGGGACAATCAGCCCCAGCATTTT. Translated, it gives CASSLQGDNQPQHF.

This clone occurred once. The rearrangement links TRBV28 to TRBJ2-1; a weak D match, TRBD2 (5 bases). V shed 5 bases and J shed 8 bases, with 7 bases lying between them. The CDR3 has 11 residues. Germline-derived CDR1 and CDR2 are MDHEN and SYDVKM. The CDR3 is CASSLAYEQFF. The CDR3 DNA follows: TGTGCCAGCAGTCTAGCCTATGAGCAGTTCTTC.

This clone was detected once. This chain uses TRBV6-5 with TRBJ2-7, with D perhaps TRBD1 (6 bases). The ends were cut back, 2 bases at V and 2 bases at J, with 13 bases in the middle. The CDR3 totals 15 residues. From germline, CDR1 is MNHEY and CDR2 SVGAGI. The DNA for the CDR3 is TGTGCCAGCAGTTACCCGGACAGCCCCACCTACGAGCAGTACTTC. Translation: CASSYPDSPTYEQYF.

The rearrangement joins TRBV28 to TRBJ2-7, with 13 bases lining up with TRBD2. The CDR3 has 14 residues. The V gene's germline CDR1 is MDHEN and CDR2 SYDVKM. V lost 4 bases and J lost 11; bases outside the gene matches: 8. The CDR3 loop is CASSSGLAGTKEYF. The CDR3 DNA reads as TGTGCCAGCAGTTCGGGACTAGCGGGGACCAAGGAGTACTTC.

The rearrangement links TRBV5-6 to TRBJ1-5, with 7 bases that match TRBD1. This CDR3 comprises 13 residues. V dropped 4 bases and J dropped 4; count of bases not matched to a gene: 2. Germline-derived CDR1 and CDR2 are SGHDT and YYEEEE. CDR3 region: CASSLQGNQPQHF. DNA for the CDR3: TGTGCCAGCAGCCTACAGGGGAATCAGCCCCAGCATTTT.

The CDR3 is CASSQGLASYNEQFF. The CDR3 DNA sequence: TGCGCCAGCAGCCAAGGTCTAGCTAGCTACAATGAGCAGTTCTTC. The genes are TRBV4-3 and TRBJ2-1; the D gene is possibly TRBD2 (5 bases). Trimming stripped 1 base from V and 3 bases from J, with 10 bases between. This CDR3 has 15 amino acids. Germline-derived CDR1 and CDR2 are LGHNA and YSLEER.

This sequence joins TRBV12-5 and TRBJ2-5; 12 nucleotides match TRBD2. Trimming took 6 bases from V and 2 from J; bases not matched to a gene: 4. This CDR3 spans 15 amino acids. Germline V gene sequence: CDR1 LGHNT, CDR2 FRNRAP. CDR3 protein: CASGGLAGLQETQYF. In DNA form, the CDR3 reads TGTGCTAGTGGCGGACTAGCGGGGCTACAAGAGACCCAGTACTTC. Supplemented by reference TRBV12-5 and TRBJ2-5, the full variable domain reads DARVTQTPRHKVTEMGQEVTMRCQPILGHNTVFWYRQTMMQGLELLAYFRNRAPLDDSGMPKDRFSAEMPDATLATLKIQPSEPRDSAVYFCASGGLAGLQETQYFGPGTRLLVL.

This rearrangement joins TRBV19 to TRBJ2-7; tentatively, D is TRBD1 (6 bases). Trimming left V 4 bases short and J 3 bases short, with 10 bases between. The CDR3 sequence is 13 residues long. Germline V gene sequence: CDR1 LNHDA, CDR2 SQIVND (reference sequence). The CDR3 nucleotides read TGTGCCAGTAGTACGGGACAAGGCTACGAGCAGTACTTC. As protein: CASSTGQGYEQYF. The whole variable domain, remainder taken from reference TRBV19 and TRBJ2-7, is DGGITQSPKYLFRKEGQNVTLSCEQNLNHDAMYWYRQDPGQGLRLIYYSQIVNDFQKGDIAEGYSVSREKKESFPLTVTSAQKNPTAFYLCASSTGQGYEQYFGPGTRLTVT.

The chain combines TRBV27 with TRBJ2-7; TRBD2 matches at 8 bases. Germline trimming cut 5 bases from V and 9 bases from J; bases unmatched to any gene: 15. There are 15 residues in the CDR3. The germline V gene encodes CDR1 MNHEY and CDR2 SMNVEV (reference sequence). CDR3 nucleotides: TGTGCCAGCAGTCCGGATCCATTAGCGGGACGGGGGCAGTACTTC. Encoded protein: CASSPDPLAGRGQYF.

The chain recombines TRBV5-4 with TRBJ1-2, with D unclear. The germline gives CDR1 SGHNT, CDR2 YYREEE (reference sequence). V lost 4 bases and J 7 bases, leaving 17 bases between the germline ends. The CDR3 spans 14 residues. CDR3 coding DNA: TGTGCCAGCAGCCCCGGACCAGCTTCGGTTGGCTACACCTTC. Amino acids: CASSPGPASVGYTF.

The genes are TRBV19 and TRBJ2-5, with 7 bases matching TRBD2. CDR3 length equals 13 residues. J was trimmed by 5 bases and V by 3 bases; bases with no gene match: 3. Germline loops: CDR1 LNHDA, CDR2 SQIVND (reference sequence). CDR3 amino acids: CASSMTGRETQYF. DNA of the CDR3: TGTGCCAGTAGTATGACCGGGAGGGAGACCCAGTACTTC.

This clone turned up a few times. At the DNA level, this CDR3 is encoded by other sequences in the same sample as well. This chain joins TRBV6-6 and TRBJ2-5; D is uncertain. V gave up 2 bases and J gave up 5 bases, with 3 bases separating them. This CDR3 has 11 residues. Germline V gene data show CDR1 as MNHNY and CDR2 as SVGAGI (reference sequence). CDR3 in amino acids: CASSYGETQYF. The CDR3 DNA sequence: TGTGCCAGCAGTTACGGGGAGACCCAGTACTTC.

The V and J genes are TRBV4-3 and TRBJ1-2, with 7 bases identical to TRBD1. CDR1 is LGHNA, CDR2 YSLEER, per germline. The CDR3 has 15 residues. Trimming removed 4 bases from V and 4 bases from J; junction bases left unmatched: 9. The CDR3: CASSPDRSPRYGYTF. CDR3 nucleotide sequence: TGCGCCAGCAGCCCGGACAGGTCCCCCCGCTATGGCTACACCTTC.

The chain has TRBV9 and TRBJ2-7; the D is unclear. The CDR3 is 13 amino acids. V shed 3 bases and J shed 3 bases, with 10 bases lying between them. CDR1 and CDR2 (germline): SGDLS, YYNGEE. As DNA, the CDR3 is TGTGCCAGCAGCGAAGGGCCTTACTACGAGCAGTACTTC. Its translation is CASSEGPYYEQYF.

This clone was detected only once. V and J are TRBV28 and TRBJ1-1; unclear D gene. The CDR3 extends over 13 amino acids. From germline, CDR1 is MDHEN and CDR2 SYDVKM. The V and J ends lost 6 bases and 3 bases respectively, with 11 bases between them. As DNA, the CDR3 is TGTGCCAGCAGGAGCCTAGTCTACACTGAAGCTTTCTTT. Translated: CASRSLVYTEAFF.

This chain uses TRBV5-1 with TRBJ1-2; the D is unclear. The V end was cut by 1 base, the J end by 3 bases, with 10 bases between. The CDR3 totals 14 residues. The germline V gene has CDR1 SGHRS and CDR2 YFSETQ. CDR3 protein: CASSLFDIDYGYTF. The CDR3 nucleotides read TGCGCCAGCAGCTTGTTCGACATCGACTATGGCTACACCTTC.

V usage is TRBV4-3 and J usage is TRBJ2-1; 8 nucleotides align to TRBD2. V lost 11 bases to trimming and J lost 2 bases; unmatched junction nucleotides: 11. Germline loops: CDR1 LGHNA, CDR2 YSLEER. This CDR3 is 15 amino acids long. CDR3 sequence reads: CAAGGGGRTYNEQFF. The CDR3 region has the DNA TGCGCCGCAGGTGGGGGCGGGAGGACCTACAATGAGCAGTTCTTC.

The chain couples TRBV5-6 to TRBJ2-1, with 7 bases that match TRBD2. The CDR3 extends over 14 amino acids. V was pared by 3 bases and J by 6 bases, with 6 bases of the junction left unmatched. Germline values: CDR1 SGHDT, CDR2 YYEEEE. Written as DNA, the CDR3 is TGTGCCAGCAGCTGGGTGGGGACTATCAATGAGCAGTTCTTC. It specifies CASSWVGTINEQFF.

The chain carries TRBV7-6 and TRBJ1-1; maybe TRBD1 (5 bases). V lost 8 bases and J lost 4, with 17 bases in between. The CDR3 has 14 residues. Per the germline V gene, CDR1 is SGHVS and CDR2 is FNYEAQ. The CDR3 loop reads CASSRVGGVTEAFF. The CDR3 DNA follows: TGTGCCAGCTCCCGCGTCGGGGGGGTCACTGAAGCTTTCTTT.

The chain employs TRBV5-5 and TRBJ1-6; possibly TRBD1 for D (6 bases). CDR3 length: 13 residues. Germline loops: CDR1 SGHKS, CDR2 YYEKEE (reference sequence). The V and J ends lost 3 bases and 7 bases respectively, with 8 bases between them. This CDR3 is CASSWGTNSPLHF. As DNA, the CDR3 is TGTGCCAGCAGCTGGGGGACAAATTCACCCCTCCACTTT. Variable domain in full (rest from reference TRBV5-5 and TRBJ1-6): DAGVTQSPTHLIKTRGQQVTLRCSPISGHKSVSWYQQVLGQGPQFIFQYYEKEERGRGNFPDRFSARQFPNYSSELNVNALLLGDSALYLCASSWGTNSPLHFGNGTRLTVT.